Listed here are 32 T cell receptor beta chains from one sample, sequenced in a study of identical twins. TCRdb called the 5' RACE reads again in MiXCR, with one record for every CDR3 protein. The profile covers 690,000 or so distinct CDR3 sequences, with about 9.4% appearing a single time and about 0.98% taken by the ten largest. The data were also submitted as part of a second study, on yellow fever vaccine responses in identical twins.

The material sequenced was PBMCs. The receptor source for this set is a woman in her late teens or twenties in good health.

This rearrangement joins TRBV27 to TRBJ2-1, with D possibly matching TRBD2 (6 bases). V was pared by 2 bases and J by 6 bases, with 14 bases between. The CDR3 totals 15 residues. In germline, CDR1 is MNHEY, CDR2 SMNVEV (reference sequence). The CDR3 is CASSLVGGAPNEQFF. The CDR3 coding sequence is TGTGCCAGCAGTTTAGTAGGCGGGGCCCCCAATGAGCAGTTCTTC.

V is TRBV29-1 and J is TRBJ1-2; D is unresolved. There are 16 residues in the CDR3. CDR1 and CDR2 (germline): SQVTM, ANQGSEA. Deletions cut 3 bases from V and 3 bases from J, with 20 bases between. The CDR3 DNA is TGCAGCGTTGAGCGTACGGACGAGCTAGAGGACTATGGCTACACCTTC. This sequence encodes CSVERTDELEDYGYTF. Filled out from reference TRBV29-1 and TRBJ1-2, the complete variable domain reads SAVISQKPSRDICQRGTSLTIQCQVDSQVTMMFWYRQQPGQSLTLIATANQGSEATYESGFVIDKFPISRPNLTFSTLTVSNMSPEDSSIYLCSVERTDELEDYGYTFGSGTRLTVV.

Only a few counts were recorded for this clonotype. J is TRBJ1-4 and V is TRBV5-8; D call uncertain. The CDR3 covers 13 residues. Trimming cost V 2 bases and J 7 bases, with 9 bases left between them. Germline loops: CDR1 SGHTS, CDR2 YDEGEE. CDR3 in DNA: TGTGCCAGCAGCTTAATCTCGGGTGAAAAACTGTTTTTT. This gives the protein CASSLISGEKLFF.

The V and J genes are TRBV6-2 or TRBV6-3 and TRBJ2-3; 9 bases match TRBD2. The CDR3 is made up of 15 amino acids. Germline values: CDR1 MNHEY, CDR2 SVGEGT. Germline trimming cut 8 bases from V and 6 bases from J; bases unmatched to any gene: 12. CDR3 bases: TGTGCCAGCCATGGACTAGCGCACCGCCCCGATACGCAGTATTTT. Amino acids: CASHGLAHRPDTQYF.

This clonotype occurred a few times. V gene TRBV27 combines with J gene TRBJ1-2; 8 bases line up with TRBD1. Losses at the gene ends were 5 bases for V and 1 base for J; bases not matched to a gene: 12. CDR1 is MNHEY, CDR2 SMNVEV, per germline (reference sequence). The CDR3 length is 17 residues. The CDR3 protein is CASSATPGGADNYGYTF. The DNA of the CDR3 is TGTGCCAGCAGTGCGACTCCAGGGGGCGCCGATAACTATGGCTACACCTTC.

The CDR3 sequence: CASSQDIPASGRGNEQFF. CDR3 DNA: TGTGCCAGCAGCCAAGATATCCCAGCTAGCGGGAGGGGCAATGAGCAGTTCTTC. The V and J genes are TRBV4-2 and TRBJ2-1, with TRBD2 identical over 12 bases. The germline V gene has CDR1 LGHNA and CDR2 YNFKEQ. The V gene end was trimmed by 0 bases and the J gene end by 6 bases; junction bases not matched to a gene: 9. The CDR3 is made up of 18 amino acids.

CDR3 amino acids: CASSSINWETNYGYTF. The CDR3 nucleotides read TGTGCCAGCAGCTCTATTAACTGGGAGACTAACTATGGCTACACCTTC. This chain links TRBV5-4 with TRBJ1-2, with no clear D. The CDR3 contains 16 residues. The germline V and J ends were trimmed by 3 bases and 0 bases, with 15 bases remaining between them. Germline lookup yields CDR1 SGHNT and CDR2 YYREEE (reference sequence). The full variable domain, completed using reference TRBV5-4 and TRBJ1-2, is ETGVTQSPTHLIKTRGQQVTLRCSSQSGHNTVSWYQQALGQGPQFIFQYYREEENGRGNFPPRFSGLQFPNYSSELNVNALELDDSALYLCASSSINWETNYGYTFGSGTRLTVV.

This clonotype was detected ten times or more. This chain joins TRBV28 and TRBJ2-7; D is ambiguous. V was clipped by 5 bases and J by 0 bases, with 14 bases between them. Germline V gene sequence: CDR1 MDHEN, CDR2 SYDVKM. The CDR3 length is 15 residues. The CDR3 DNA reads as TGTGCCAGCAGTAACTTCATGGGCCCCTCCTACGAGCAGTACTTC. This gives the protein CASSNFMGPSYEQYF.

This chain uses TRBV29-1 with TRBJ1-2; D is uncertain. CDR1 is SQVTM, CDR2 ANQGSEA, per germline. The V end lost 1 base, the J end lost 8 bases, and 11 bases lay between the germline ends. This CDR3 is built from 12 residues. The CDR3 spells CSVEARANGYTF. The DNA for the CDR3 is TGCAGCGTTGAAGCCAGAGCGAACGGCTACACCTTC.

This clonotype was recorded a few times. The J gene is TRBJ2-3, the V gene TRBV29-1; tentative D call: TRBD1 (6 bases). The CDR3 has 11 residues. Germline CDR1 reads SQVTM; CDR2 reads ANQGSEA. V was cut by 6 bases and J by 6 bases, with 10 bases left in between. CDR3: CSVAGVDTQYF. CDR3 nucleotides: TGCAGCGTCGCAGGGGTGGATACGCAGTATTTT.

This clonotype was seen a handful of times. The CDR3 DNA sequence: TGCGCCAGCAGGCGGACAGGGCGCTACGAGCAGTACTTC. It specifies CASRRTGRYEQYF. The chain is built from TRBV5-1 and TRBJ2-7; 8 bases fit TRBD1. The CDR3 sequence is 13 residues long. Germline trimming cut 5 bases from V and 3 bases from J; bases unmatched to any gene: 4. Germline CDR1 reads SGHRS; CDR2 reads YFSETQ.

The chain combines TRBV27 with TRBJ1-5; unclear D gene. This CDR3 has 17 amino acids. V lost 4 bases, J lost 5 bases, and 21 bases lay in between. Germline lookup yields CDR1 MNHEY and CDR2 SMNVEV (reference sequence). CDR3 sequence: CASSSRPGRLGDQPQHF. CDR3 bases: TGTGCCAGCAGTTCCCGGCCAGGCCGACTCGGAGATCAGCCCCAGCATTTT.

This clonotype was recorded many times. The chain couples TRBV29-1 to TRBJ2-1; 10 bases fit TRBD2. V trimming: 2 bases; J trimming: 4 bases; junction bases outside the gene matches: 5. Germline CDR1 SQVTM, CDR2 ANQGSEA. This CDR3 has 15 residues. The CDR3 reads CSVERALAGYNEQFF. CDR3 DNA: TGCAGCGTTGAAAGGGCACTAGCGGGGTACAATGAGCAGTTCTTC.

This clonotype was observed a few times. This CDR3 reads CATKSDYGYTF. The DNA for the CDR3 is TGTGCCACCAAGAGTGACTATGGCTACACCTTC. This chain uses TRBV28 with TRBJ1-2; D is unclear. Germline V lookup: CDR1 MDHEN, CDR2 SYDVKM. The CDR3 is 11 residues long. Deletions cut 10 bases from V and 3 bases from J, with 9 bases between.

This clonotype showed up just a few times. V and J are TRBV27 and TRBJ2-5, with TRBD2 matching over 13 bases. J gave up 0 bases and V 5 bases, and 6 bases lay outside the gene matches. This CDR3 contains 17 residues. Germline lookup yields CDR1 MNHEY and CDR2 SMNVEV (reference sequence). CDR3 sequence reads: CASSETSGGLYQETQYF. Here the CDR3 DNA reads TGTGCCAGCAGTGAGACTAGCGGGGGGTTATACCAAGAGACCCAGTACTTC.

This clonotype has just a few counts. This sequence joins TRBV6-2 or TRBV6-3 and TRBJ2-1; D tentatively fits TRBD1 or TRBD2 (7 bases each). Germline V gene data show CDR1 as MNHEY and CDR2 as SVGEGT. The V end was cut by 8 bases, the J end by 4 bases, with 24 bases between. CDR3 length: 17 residues. CDR3 in amino acids: CASRSGGGEGAYNEQFF. CDR3 bases: TGTGCCAGCCGGTCCGGAGGAGGGGAGGGGGCGTACAATGAGCAGTTCTTC.

This clonotype was seen a few times. The genes are TRBV6-5 and TRBJ2-3, with TRBD2 matching 9 bases. The trim removed 2 bases at V and 0 bases at J, leaving 9 bases unmatched. The CDR3 contains 18 residues. In germline, CDR1 is MNHEY, CDR2 SVGAGI. CDR3 loop: CASSYRATSGLSTDTQYF. CDR3 nucleotide sequence: TGTGCCAGCAGTTACAGGGCGACTAGCGGCCTGAGCACAGATACGCAGTATTTT.

This clonotype was seen many times. A junction end diverges from the germline sequence, so it may reflect a read error. J is TRBJ2-3 and V is TRBV12-3 or TRBV12-4; 7 bases agree with TRBD2. There are 15 residues in the CDR3. CDR3 in DNA: TGTGCTAGCAGCTTAGGACTAGGGGGCACAGATACGCAGTATTTT. As protein: CASSLGLGGTDTQYF.

The chain links TRBV11-3 to TRBJ2-1; TRBD2 agrees at 10 bases. Germline CDR1 SGHNT, CDR2 YENEEA. V was clipped by 5 bases and J by 13 bases; unmatched bases: 5. The CDR3 loop spans 12 amino acids. The DNA for the CDR3 is TGTGCCAGCAGCCTCTTAGCGGGGGGACAGTTCTTC. It codes for CASSLLAGGQFF.

In this sample, this clonotype turned up a few times. The CDR3: CASSSLHGTQETQYF. The CDR3 coding sequence is TGTGCCAGCAGCTCCCTCCACGGGACTCAAGAGACCCAGTACTTC. The chain links TRBV11-2 to TRBJ2-5, with D possibly TRBD2 on 6 matching bases. The germline CDR1 and CDR2 sequences are SGHAT and FQNNGV. This CDR3 is 15 amino acids long. V shed 4 bases and J shed 2 bases, with 14 bases lying between them.

In its sample, this clonotype was seen many times. The chain combines TRBV7-2 with TRBJ2-1, with unresolved D. CDR3 length equals 13 residues. CDR1 is SGHTA and CDR2 is FQGNSA in the germline V gene. The germline V and J ends were trimmed by 1 base and 8 bases, with 9 bases remaining between them. CDR3: CASSLVGSDEQFF. DNA for the CDR3: TGTGCCAGCAGCTTAGTGGGGTCAGATGAGCAGTTCTTC. Complete variable domain (other parts from reference TRBV7-2 and TRBJ2-1): GAGVSQSPSNKVTEKGKDVELRCDPISGHTALYWYRQSLGQGLEFLIYFQGNSAPDKSGLPSDRFSAERTGGSVSTLTIQRTQQEDSAVYLCASSLVGSDEQFFGPGTRLTVL.

This clonotype was recorded a few times. The chain has TRBV28 and TRBJ2-5; TRBD2 agrees at 11 bases. V lost 6 bases, J lost 1 base, and 10 bases stayed unmatched. Germline lookup yields CDR1 MDHEN and CDR2 SYDVKM. This CDR3 is built from 17 residues. The CDR3 protein is CASSVTGLAARQETQYF. CDR3 DNA: TGTGCCAGCAGCGTTACGGGACTAGCGGCGCGCCAAGAGACCCAGTACTTC. The full variable domain, with the rest looked up from reference TRBV28 and TRBJ2-5, is DVKVTQSSRYLVKRTGEKVFLECVQDMDHENMFWYRQDPGLGLRLIYFSYDVKMKEKGDIPEGYSVSREKKERFSLILESASTNQTSMYLCASSVTGLAARQETQYFGPGTRLLVL.

The DNA for the CDR3 is TGTGCCAGAAGAGGGGCTAGCGGCCCACGAGATACGCAGTATTTT. Residues: CARRGASGPRDTQYF. The chain has TRBV2 and TRBJ2-3, with 7 bases identical to TRBD2. Germline assignment: CDR1 SNHLY and CDR2 FYNNEI. The CDR3 totals 15 residues. After removal of 9 bases from V and 5 bases from J, the junction contained 14 bases not matched to a gene.

The rearrangement links TRBV18 to TRBJ2-1, with D possibly TRBD1 on 5 matching bases. CDR1 is KGHSH and CDR2 is LQKENI in the germline V gene. The ends were cut back, 3 bases at V and 3 bases at J, with 9 bases in the middle. The CDR3 has 14 amino acids. CDR3 region: CASSPETVYNEQFF. In DNA, the CDR3 is TGTGCCAGCTCACCCGAGACAGTCTACAATGAGCAGTTCTTC.

Ten or more counts support this clonotype. The V gene is TRBV5-1, the J gene TRBJ2-5; D possibly corresponds to TRBD1 (5 bases). The CDR3 sequence is 13 residues long. CDR1 and CDR2 from the germline V gene are SGHRS and YFSETQ. The V end was cut by 0 bases, the J end by 6 bases, with 9 bases between. In DNA, the CDR3 is TGCGCCAGCAGCTTGGAGGGGTCGCAGACCCAGTACTTC. Translated: CASSLEGSQTQYF.

The rearrangement joins TRBV20-1 to TRBJ2-3; 12 bases agree with TRBD2. CDR3 length: 17 residues. After removal of 5 bases from V and 6 bases from J, the junction contained 15 bases not matched to a gene. Germline V gene sequence: CDR1 DFQATT, CDR2 SNEGSKA (reference sequence). The CDR3: CSASEGASGGAGDTQYF. The CDR3 nucleotides read TGCAGTGCTTCAGAAGGGGCTAGCGGGGGGGCAGGCGATACGCAGTATTTT.

This clonotype was detected a few times. This chain connects TRBV29-1 to TRBJ2-2; D not certain. CDR1 is SQVTM, CDR2 ANQGSEA, per germline. This CDR3 comprises 11 residues. Trimming removed 6 bases at V and 7 bases at J, with 9 bases between. The DNA for the CDR3 is TGCAGCGTCGATACGGACGGGGAGCTGTTTTTT. Protein: CSVDTDGELFF.

DNA for the CDR3: TGCGCCAGCCACCCCGGAGGGACGGTAAAAGAGACCCAGTACTTC. It translates to CASHPGGTVKETQYF. V is TRBV5-1 and J is TRBJ2-5; a weak D match, TRBD2 (6 bases). This CDR3 is 15 amino acids long. Trimming removed 7 bases at V and 3 bases at J, with 19 bases between. Germline values: CDR1 SGHRS, CDR2 YFSETQ.

For the CDR3, the DNA is TGTGCCACCAGTGCACCCGGTCCCGATAACACCGGGGAGCTGTTTTTT. Amino acid sequence: CATSAPGPDNTGELFF. V and J are TRBV24-1 and TRBJ2-2; D not resolved. V was pared by 5 bases and J by 2 bases, with 14 bases between. The germline CDR1 and CDR2 sequences are KGHDR and SFDVKD. This CDR3 region has 16 residues.

This clonotype was detected ten times or more. J is TRBJ2-5 and V is TRBV20-1; either TRBD1 or TRBD2 may supply D (5 bases each). CDR1 is DFQATT, CDR2 SNEGSKA, per germline (reference sequence). The CDR3 extends over 12 amino acids. V was clipped by 0 bases and J by 6 bases, with 8 bases between them. In DNA, the CDR3 is TGCAGTGCTAGAGAGGGGGTAAAGACCCAGTACTTC. This sequence encodes CSAREGVKTQYF.

There are many counts of this clonotype. V usage is TRBV5-5 and J usage is TRBJ2-1; tentatively, D is TRBD1 (5 bases). The CDR3 runs 14 residues. Per germline, CDR1 SGHKS and CDR2 YYEKEE (reference sequence). Trimming took off 0 bases at V and 9 bases at J, with 13 bases between the two ends. CDR3 coding DNA: TGTGCCAGCAGCTTGGCCTCAGGGTTTCCTGAGCAGTTCTTC. It codes for CASSLASGFPEQFF.

Many counts were recorded for this clonotype. The genes are TRBV9 and TRBJ2-2, with 12 bases matching TRBD1. J lost 7 bases, V lost 4 bases, and 8 bases had no gene match. The CDR3 sequence is 16 residues long. Germline V gene lookup returns CDR1 SGDLS and CDR2 YYNGEE. In DNA form, the CDR3 reads TGTGCCAGCAGCACCCACGGGACAGGGGGCCTCGGGGAGCTGTTTTTT. Translation: CASSTHGTGGLGELFF.